Sequencing of this T cell receptor beta chain was carried out in a study of blood T cell repertoires in COVID-19. Looking at the study overall: Collection of acute and convalescent COVID-19 samples took place in the United States, Italy and Spain. T cells, B-cell-depleted T cells, or PBMCs supplied cDNA or gDNA.

The V gene's germline CDR1 is SGHDT and CDR2 YYEEEE. V shed 1 base and J shed 2 bases, with 15 bases lying between them. The CDR3 is 16 residues long. Original analysis: Estimated nucleated cell counts came from reference gene primer amplification. The method was immunoSEQ multiplex PCR; TCRdb's version includes in-frame clones alone and lacks a portion of them. The V and J calls and clone size are taken from that table; D and trimming were inferred from the DNA. The repertoire consists of about 100,000 clones, with approximately 92% occurring once and the leading ten covering roughly 32%. Sequencing input: peripheral blood. The chain uses TRBV5-6 and TRBJ1-1; possible D gene TRBD1, 6 bases. The sequence derives from a woman of 80 years or more with acute or convalescent COVID-19. The CDR3 protein is CASSLRLTGSNTEAFF. The CDR3 coding sequence is TGTGCCAGCAGCTTGAGACTGACAGGCTCTAACACTGAAGCTTTCTTT.